This TCR beta chain was identified during a study of blood T cell repertoires in COVID-19. Study as a whole: Acute-phase and convalescent COVID-19 samples originated in the United States, Italy and Spain. The cDNA or gDNA used as material had been derived from T cells, B-cell-depleted T cells, or PBMCs.

Methods used by the authors: By means of reference gene primer amplification, nucleated cell counts were estimated. Method: immunoSEQ multiplex PCR; TCRdb's copy keeps in-frame clones and lacks some. V and J calls and clone size are given by that table; D and trimming were obtained from the DNA. The sample yields more than 110,000 clones, about three quarters seen once. The V and J ends lost 0 bases and 8 bases, in that order; junction bases with no gene match: 12. In germline, CDR1 is SEHNR, CDR2 FQNEAQ (reference sequence). The CDR3 is 16 residues long. Only one count was recorded for this clone. The sequenced sample consisted of peripheral blood. This receptor was obtained from a woman at least 80 years old with active or convalescent COVID-19. V and J are TRBV7-9 and TRBJ1-2; TRBD1 agrees at 7 bases. CDR3 sequence (DNA): TGTGCCAGCAGCTTAGCCTACAACGACAGGGTAGAAGGCTACACCTTC. Its protein product is CASSLAYNDRVEGYTF.